Included here is one T cell receptor (beta chain) sequence, with context. What antigen it recognizes has not been identified. Within one base of it there is no much larger clone, and no base qualities were kept. Genomic DNA was extracted from sorted cells with the QIAGEN DNeasy Blood and Tissue Kit for TCRbeta CDR3 sequencing. High-throughput TCRbeta CDR3 sequencing, which included PCR amplification with bias correction and internal controls, was done commercially through immunoSEQ. On the authors' methods: Unique productive TCRbeta sequences were defined by CDR3 nucleotide sequence where primers matched, and otherwise by CDR3 amino acid sequence together with Vbeta and Jbeta genes. As a correction for sorting error, sequences shared between sorted populations at a frequency ratio of 2:1 or less were discarded, and the remaining shared sequences were assigned to the higher population. Sequences were defined as donor-reactive when expanded at least 5-fold in CFSE-low cells versus unstimulated cells and present at a frequency of at least 0.01% in CFSE-low cells. Jensen-Shannon divergence calculated on the top 100 TCRbeta sequences ranked by frequency was used to measure repertoire divergence. For any sample with multiple sequencing runs, sorting error was corrected in each run separately before the runs were pooled. TCRdb obtained this table from immuneACCESS and retained in-frame rearrangements with V and J assigned. These tables miss some clones; where compared with another copy, unresolved V genes account for less than half of the shortfall, and the remainder is unexplained. The V and J calls and clone size are taken from that table; D and trimming were inferred from the DNA. Here the sample has fewer than 150,000 clones; roughly 92% occur a single time. Less than 0.7% of the sample goes to the ten largest clones.

Unstimulated Tregs (CD4+CD25+CD127-), CD4+ non-Tregs (CD4+CD25-), CD4 and CD8 cells were FACS-sorted from thawed PBMCs. Healthy control blood came either as purchased buffy coats or from healthy volunteers. Healthy control blood was separated into PBMCs by Ficoll density gradient and cryopreserved, and patient PBMCs were collected both before and after transplant. The data were taken from a study of Tregs in tolerant kidney transplant recipients (dated by TCRdb to the late 2010s). Broadly, across the study: Before combined kidney and bone marrow transplantation, this study identified donor-specific regulatory T cells using TCRbeta sequencing and then followed those same cells after transplant. TCRbeta repertoire sequencing was used in 3 healthy controls to compare several methods for expanding Tregs specific for an allogeneic donor.

V is cut back by 4 bases and J by 4 bases, with 5 bases in the junction unmatched. The CDR3 contains 16 residues, cysteine and phenylalanine counted. Of all the DNA, just the CDR3 is kept, 48 bases in frame from base 1. In the germline V gene, CDR1 corresponds to SGHNT and CDR2 to YENEEA. Summary of the overall study and its limitations: Biological reproducibility was not directly addressed, though technical replication error appeared minimal. Because the study included only a small number of patients, the results must be confirmed in larger populations and under other immunosuppression protocols. Expanding Tregs with activated donor B cells appeared to identify the most biologically relevant and donor-specific TCRbeta repertoire.

The sequence derives from a human donor in good health. The chain is assembled from TRBV11-3 and TRBJ2-3; 13 nucleotides in the junction match TRBD2. The sample was CD4+ T cells from blood. The sequenced DNA: TGTGCCAGCAGCTCGTGGACTAGCGGGAGTTCAGATACGCAGTATTTT. Its protein product is CASSSWTSGSSDTQYF. Extended through the reference TRBV11-3 and TRBJ2-3 proteins, this CDR3 yields the full variable domain: EAGVVQSPRYKIIEKKQPVAFWCNPISGHNTLYWYLQNLGQGPELLIRYENEEAVDDSQLPKDRFSAERLKGVDSTLKIQPAELGDSAVYLCASSSWTSGSSDTQYFGPGTRLTVL.